This T cell receptor (beta chain) was sequenced for a study of blood T cell repertoires in COVID-19 (dated by TCRdb to 2018 to 2021). At the level of the whole study: Samples from collaborators originated in the United States, Italy and Spain and spanned both the acute and convalescent phases of COVID-19. The prospective study material was composed of cDNA or gDNA derived from T cells, B-cell-depleted T cells, or PBMCs. Subjects who had been exposed to COVID-19, were actively infected with it, or had recovered from it provided the deeply sampled blood TCRbeta repertoires that made up the dataset. The repertoires were released in a freely available public database intended as a resource for research on the immune response to SARS-CoV-2. The samples were drawn from the first 160 participants of the ongoing ImmuneRACE study and from some 1,300 subjects provided by 6 global collaborators. Nearly every sample came with metadata listing a de-identified subject ID, COVID-19 status, age in years and sex. HLA class I and class II types, where available, came from metadata supplied by the sample provider rather than from assay-based typing. Here is what the overall study found, with its caveats: The quantity of clinical and demographic metadata differed by source and by participant and was supplied without curation.

A word on this clone: Its antigen specificity is not known. Nothing much larger sits one base from this clone, and base qualities are not available.

Ends trimmed: V by 10 bases, J by 3 bases; bases unmatched to a gene: 7. Taken from cysteine to phenylalanine, the CDR3 has 14 residues. Only CDR3 DNA is held: 42 bases, read in frame from base 1. Looking up the germline V gene yields CDR1 ENHRY and CDR2 SYGVKD. TCRbeta CDR3 regions were amplified from genomic DNA by means of the immunoSEQ Assay, a bias-controlled multiplex PCR. Regarding the original processing steps: Within the assay, amplification of reference gene primers was used to estimate how many nucleated cells each sample contained. Sequence reads were collapsed and filtered to measure the absolute abundance of every unique TCRbeta CDR3 rearrangement. Productive Simpson clonality was computed per sample as the square root of Simpson's diversity index over productive rearrangements. Not all clones reach the TCRdb copy of this immuneACCESS table, which keeps in-frame sequences only. Checked studies attribute under half of the gap to unresolved V genes and leave the rest unexplained. The V and J calls and clone size are taken from that table; D and trimming were inferred from the DNA. This sample has about 110,000 clones in its table, and 80% to 90% of those were observed once. The biggest ten clones account for less than 40% of the sample.

Collaborating institutions collected whole blood in K2EDTA tubes following their own protocols. Collaborator samples were shipped for TCRbeta analysis as frozen whole blood, isolated PBMCs, or DNA extracted from either sample type. The chain is encoded by TRBV10-3 joined to TRBJ2-5, with TRBD1 identical over 11 junction bases. The TCR was taken from a woman older than 75 with acute or convalescent COVID-19. Sequencing used peripheral blood. The sequenced DNA is TGTGCCAGCAATAAGGGACAGGGGGAAGAGACCCAGTACTTC. It specifies CASNKGQGEETQYF.